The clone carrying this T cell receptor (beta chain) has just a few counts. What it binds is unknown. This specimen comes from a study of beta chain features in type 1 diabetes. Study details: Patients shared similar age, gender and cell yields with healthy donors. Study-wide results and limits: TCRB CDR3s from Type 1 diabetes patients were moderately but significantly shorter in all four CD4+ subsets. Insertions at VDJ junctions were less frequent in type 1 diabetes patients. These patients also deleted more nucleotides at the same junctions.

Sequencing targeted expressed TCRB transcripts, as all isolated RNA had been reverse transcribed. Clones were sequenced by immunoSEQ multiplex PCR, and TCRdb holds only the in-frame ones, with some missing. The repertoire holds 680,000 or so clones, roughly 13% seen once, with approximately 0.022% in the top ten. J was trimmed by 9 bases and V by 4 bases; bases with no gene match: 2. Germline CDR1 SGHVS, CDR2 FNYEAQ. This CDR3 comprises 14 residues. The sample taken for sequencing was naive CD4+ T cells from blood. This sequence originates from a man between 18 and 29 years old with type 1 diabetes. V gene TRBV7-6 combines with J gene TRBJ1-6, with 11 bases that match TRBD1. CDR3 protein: CASSSGTGGSPLHF. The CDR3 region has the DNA TGTGCCAGCAGCTCCGGGACAGGGGGTTCACCCCTCCACTTT.